A single sample gave rise to the 28 T cell receptor beta chains below, sequenced in a study of blood T cell repertoires in COVID-19. Sequencing used immunoSEQ multiplex PCR; TCRdb keeps in-frame clones, though not all of them. There are over 250,000 clones in the sample; more than 75% occur only once, and 2.6% lies in the top ten. The source material was PBMCs or T cells enriched from blood (not recorded which). All receptors derive from a man aged 55 to 70 who had recovered from COVID-19.

This chain joins TRBV6-5 and TRBJ1-6; 8 bases are a match to TRBD1. V lost 6 bases to trimming and J lost 5 bases; unmatched junction nucleotides: 3. The CDR3 spans 14 residues. CDR1 and CDR2 from the germline V gene are MNHEY and SVGAGI. The CDR3 DNA reads as TGTGCCAGCAGAACGACAGGGGATAATTCACCCCTCCACTTT. Translated: CASRTTGDNSPLHF.

The chain is built from TRBV28 and TRBJ1-2; 7 positions match TRBD1. The CDR3 runs to 15 residues. In germline, CDR1 is MDHEN, CDR2 SYDVKM. The junction had 5 bases not matched to a gene; V was cut back by 4 bases and J by 0 bases. CDR3 protein: CASSSSGTANYGYTF. The CDR3 nucleotides are TGTGCCAGCAGTTCTTCCGGGACAGCTAACTATGGCTACACCTTC.

This chain links TRBV30 with TRBJ2-7; 14 nucleotides line up with TRBD2. The germline V gene has CDR1 GTSNPN and CDR2 SVGIG (reference sequence). The CDR3 spans 16 residues. Trimming took 7 bases from V and 4 from J; bases not matched to a gene: 12. CDR3 amino acids: CASGAGLAGEQYEQYF. CDR3 nucleotides: TGTGCCTCGGGCGCGGGACTAGCGGGAGAGCAATACGAGCAGTACTTC.

The table lists this clone with a count of one. This rearrangement joins TRBV29-1 to TRBJ2-7, with 7 bases matching TRBD2. CDR3 length: 15 residues. The V and J ends lost 0 bases and 2 bases, in that order; junction bases with no gene match: 7. CDR1 and CDR2 (germline): SQVTM, ANQGSEA. The CDR3 loop is CSVEDLGGSAYEQYF. DNA for the CDR3: TGCAGCGTTGAAGATCTGGGGGGGAGCGCCTACGAGCAGTACTTC.

The V call is TRBV4-1, the J call TRBJ2-5, with a possible D match to TRBD1 (6 bases). Per germline, CDR1 MGHRA and CDR2 YSYEKL. The CDR3 runs 16 residues. Trimming pared 0 bases from V and 4 bases from J, leaving 15 bases between. This chain's CDR3 is CASSQDAETGRETQYF. DNA of the CDR3: TGCGCCAGCAGCCAAGATGCTGAAACAGGGCGAGAGACCCAGTACTTC.

This sequence joins TRBV7-9 and TRBJ2-1, with 12 bases lining up with TRBD2. The CDR3 contains 18 residues. Germline loops: CDR1 SEHNR, CDR2 FQNEAQ (reference sequence). The trim removed 5 bases at V and 0 bases at J, leaving 8 bases unmatched. The CDR3 loop reads CASSLPAGLAGSYNEQFF. DNA for the CDR3: TGTGCCAGCAGCCTCCCGGCGGGACTAGCGGGCTCCTACAATGAGCAGTTCTTC.

The V and J genes are TRBV5-8 and TRBJ1-6; 7 nucleotides align to TRBD1. This CDR3 contains 15 residues. Germline trimming cut 3 bases from V and 7 bases from J; bases unmatched to any gene: 7. Germline CDR1 SGHTS, CDR2 YDEGEE. The CDR3 DNA reads as TGTGCCAGCAGCTCACAGGGGACCTTAAATTCACCCCTCCACTTT. The encoded protein is CASSSQGTLNSPLHF.

The gene calls are TRBV7-9 and TRBJ1-3, with D perhaps TRBD1 (5 bases). Germline assignment: CDR1 SEHNR and CDR2 FQNEAQ (reference sequence). V was trimmed by 5 bases and J by 0 bases, leaving 14 bases between them. The length of the CDR3 is 16 residues. The CDR3 DNA reads as TGTGCCAGCAGCCCGGATAGGGGCCTCTCTGGAAACACCATATATTTT. Residues: CASSPDRGLSGNTIYF.

V is TRBV2 and J is TRBJ2-1; D not resolved. V was pared by 5 bases and J by 7 bases, with 15 bases between. CDR1 is SNHLY, CDR2 FYNNEI, per germline. There are 14 residues in the CDR3. The CDR3 nucleotides read TGTGCCAGCAGTTCCCGCGAAAACTCGAATGAGCAGTTCTTC. It yields the protein CASSSRENSNEQFF.

V gene TRBV3-1 (or the pseudogene TRBV3-2) combines with J gene TRBJ1-4, with no clear D. Trimming took 1 base from V and 5 from J, leaving 14 bases between them. This CDR3 contains 16 residues. The germline CDR1 and CDR2 sequences are LGHDT and YNNKEL (reference sequence). CDR3 in amino acids: CASSQAGRFPNEKLFF. The CDR3 DNA sequence: TGTGCCAGCAGCCAAGCTGGTAGATTCCCGAATGAAAAACTGTTTTTT.

This rearrangement joins TRBV5-8 to TRBJ2-2; D possibly corresponds to TRBD1 (6 bases). Germline CDR1 SGHTS, CDR2 YDEGEE. V gave up 8 bases and J gave up 0 bases, with 8 bases separating them. This CDR3 has 13 amino acids. CDR3 bases: TGTGCCAGACAGGGCACGAACACCGGGGAGCTGTTTTTT. It is translated as CARQGTNTGELFF.

This sequence joins TRBV9 and TRBJ1-4; perhaps TRBD1 as D (5 bases). The CDR3 has 15 residues. V was shortened by 0 bases and J by 7 bases, with 13 bases between the two germline ends. Germline CDR1 and CDR2: SGDLS and YYNGEE. CDR3: CASSVAAGLGEKLFF. The CDR3 DNA is TGTGCCAGCAGCGTAGCGGCAGGGTTAGGTGAAAAACTGTTTTTT.

The genes are TRBV10-3 and TRBJ2-5; 7 positions agree with TRBD1. V lost 6 bases and J lost 5; bases outside the gene matches: 9. CDR1 and CDR2 (germline): ENHRY, SYGVKD. CDR3 size: 14 residues. The CDR3 region is CAIRQGQLGETQYF. The CDR3 DNA reads as TGTGCCATCAGGCAGGGACAGCTAGGGGAGACCCAGTACTTC.

The chain recombines TRBV4-1 with TRBJ2-1, with TRBD2 identical over 9 bases. V was clipped by 3 bases and J by 7 bases; unmatched bases: 10. Germline CDR1 reads MGHRA; CDR2 reads YSYEKL. The CDR3 contains 16 residues. The CDR3, as DNA: TGCGCCAGCAGCCAGGACGAACTAGCGGGTAGGAATGAGCAGTTCTTC. This translates into CASSQDELAGRNEQFF.

The chain carries TRBV18 and TRBJ1-4; D possibly corresponds to TRBD1 (5 bases). The CDR3 runs 16 residues. V was shortened by 3 bases and J by 4 bases, with 15 bases between the two germline ends. Germline V gene lookup returns CDR1 KGHSH and CDR2 LQKENI. CDR3 protein: CASSPGMDTYNEKLFF. CDR3 bases: TGTGCCAGCTCACCGGGGATGGACACCTATAATGAAAAACTGTTTTTT. Full variable domain (missing parts from reference TRBV18 and TRBJ1-4): NAGVMQNPRHLVRRRGQEARLRCSPMKGHSHVYWYRQLPEEGLKFMVYLQKENIIDESGMPKERFSAEFPKEGPSILRIQQVVRGDSAAYFCASSPGMDTYNEKLFFGSGTQLSVL.

The chain employs TRBV6-5 and TRBJ2-3; D is perhaps TRBD2 (7 bases). Trimming pared 6 bases from V and 8 bases from J, leaving 15 bases between. The CDR3 sequence is 13 residues long. The germline V gene encodes CDR1 MNHEY and CDR2 SVGAGI. The CDR3 DNA follows: TGTGCCAGCAGCAGGGGTACGGGGGGTACGCAGTATTTT. This translates into CASSRGTGGTQYF.

The chain links TRBV2 to TRBJ2-7, with TRBD1 matching over 9 bases. V dropped 8 bases and J dropped 4; count of bases not matched to a gene: 6. Germline CDR1 and CDR2: SNHLY and FYNNEI. The CDR3 is 13 amino acids. For the CDR3, the DNA is TGTGCCAGCGGACGGACAGGGGAATACGAGCAGTACTTC. Amino acid sequence: CASGRTGEYEQYF.

The rearrangement links TRBV7-6 to TRBJ2-5, with D perhaps matching TRBD2 (6 bases). The V gene's germline CDR1 is SGHVS and CDR2 FNYEAQ. The CDR3 spans 16 residues. Trimming shortened V by 0 bases and J by 7 bases, and 18 bases separated the two germline ends. CDR3 region: CASSLATGAGMGTQYF. DNA for the CDR3: TGTGCCAGCAGCTTAGCGACCGGAGCGGGCATGGGGACCCAGTACTTC.

The chain has TRBV18 and TRBJ1-3; D is possibly TRBD1 (6 bases). Trimming shortened V by 3 bases and J by 0 bases, and 9 bases separated the two germline ends. The germline V gene encodes CDR1 KGHSH and CDR2 LQKENI. The length of the CDR3 is 15 residues. The CDR3 DNA sequence: TGTGCCAGCTCACCCGACAGGCCCTCTGGAAACACCATATATTTT. This encodes CASSPDRPSGNTIYF.

This chain joins TRBV9 and TRBJ1-1, with 7 bases aligning to TRBD1. V gave up 3 bases and J gave up 7 bases; unmatched junction bases: 12. The CDR3 is made up of 15 amino acids. Germline-derived CDR1 and CDR2 are SGDLS and YYNGEE. Here the CDR3 DNA reads TGTGCCAGCAGCGCCAGAGGGGTCAGGGGGGATGAAGCTTTCTTT. Translation: CASSARGVRGDEAFF.

J is TRBJ2-1 and V is TRBV28; possible D gene TRBD1, 6 bases. V gave up 6 bases and J gave up 9 bases, with 15 bases separating them. Germline CDR1 MDHEN, CDR2 SYDVKM. The length of the CDR3 is 13 residues. CDR3 sequence: CASRTTGIGEQFF. The DNA for the CDR3 is TGTGCCAGCAGAACCACAGGGATTGGTGAGCAGTTCTTC.

The chain is built from TRBV5-4 and TRBJ2-7; perhaps TRBD2 as D (6 bases). Germline V gives CDR1 SGHNT, CDR2 YYREEE (reference sequence). Trimming removed 0 bases at V and 0 bases at J, with 13 bases between. This CDR3 comprises 16 residues. This chain's CDR3 is CASSLEAGLLSYEQYF. As DNA, the CDR3 is TGTGCCAGCAGCTTGGAAGCGGGCTTACTCTCCTACGAGCAGTACTTC.

This sequence joins TRBV2 and TRBJ2-3; TRBD2 matches at 10 bases. Germline CDR1 is SNHLY and CDR2 is FYNNEI. The length of the CDR3 is 16 residues. V dropped 6 bases and J dropped 3; count of bases not matched to a gene: 9. The CDR3 sequence is CASRVGLAGETDTQYF. CDR3 sequence (DNA): TGTGCCAGCAGGGTGGGGCTAGCGGGAGAGACAGATACGCAGTATTTT.

V is TRBV30 and J is TRBJ2-3; D might be TRBD2 (6 bases). The CDR3 is made up of 13 amino acids. CDR1 is GTSNPN, CDR2 SVGIG, per germline (reference sequence). Trimming removed 3 bases from V and 4 bases from J, with 11 bases in between. The CDR3 sequence: CAWSWGGADTQYF. The CDR3 nucleotides read TGTGCCTGGAGCTGGGGAGGTGCAGATACGCAGTATTTT.

V gene TRBV9 combines with J gene TRBJ2-1; TRBD2 aligns across 10 bases. Germline V gives CDR1 SGDLS, CDR2 YYNGEE. V gave up 4 bases and J gave up 4 bases; unmatched junction bases: 5. The CDR3 runs 15 residues. The CDR3 here is CASSIYSGGYNEQFF. The CDR3 nucleotides read TGTGCCAGCAGCATTTATAGCGGGGGGTACAATGAGCAGTTCTTC.

The rearrangement links TRBV11-3 to TRBJ1-2, with 9 bases that match TRBD1. The trim removed 1 base at V and 8 bases at J, leaving 5 bases unmatched. The CDR3 runs to 14 residues. In germline, CDR1 is SGHNT, CDR2 YENEEA. The CDR3 reads CASSLGGQGTGYTF. CDR3 sequence (DNA): TGTGCCAGCAGCTTAGGAGGACAGGGGACGGGCTACACCTTC.

The chain joins TRBV6-5 to TRBJ1-1, with 9 bases identical to TRBD1. Germline V CDR1 and CDR2: MNHEY, SVGAGI. This CDR3 is built from 16 residues. V trimming: 6 bases; J trimming: 0 bases; junction bases outside the gene matches: 8. The DNA of the CDR3 is TGTGCCAGCAGCTACCGGACAGGGGTCATGAACACTGAAGCTTTCTTT. Translated: CASSYRTGVMNTEAFF.

J is TRBJ2-4 and V is TRBV11-2; 9 bases are shared with TRBD1. Germline-derived CDR1 and CDR2 are SGHAT and FQNNGV. V trimming: 6 bases; J trimming: 4 bases; junction bases outside the gene matches: 7. The length of the CDR3 is 15 residues. CDR3 protein: CASRAKGTGKNIQYF. For the CDR3, the DNA is TGTGCCAGCAGAGCTAAGGGGACAGGGAAAAACATTCAGTACTTC.